This T cell receptor beta chain was documented in a study of identical twins. From germline, CDR1 is DFQATT and CDR2 SNEGSKA (reference sequence). The CDR3 sequence is 14 residues long. Trimming shortened V by 3 bases and J by 0 bases, and 9 bases separated the two germline ends. TCRdb reprocessed the 5' RACE reads with MiXCR, giving one entry per CDR3 protein. The table lists some 560,000 distinct CDR3 sequences, more than 9% of them singletons. Only a few counts were recorded for this clonotype. Another study also made use of these data, one on yellow fever vaccine responses in identical twins. That work states: After vaccination, twins' T cell response reportedly seemed partly convergent, partly personalized.

This receptor was obtained from a woman in her late teens or twenties in good health. The chain couples TRBV20-1 to TRBJ1-3; D ambiguous. Source material: PBMCs. The CDR3 DNA reads TGCAGTGCTAGCCTCACAGTCTCTGGAAACACCATATATTTT. This gives the protein CSASLTVSGNTIYF.